This TCR beta chain was recorded in a study of regulatory T cells in long-lasting Graves disease. This clonotype occurred a few times. Time point specified: newly diagnosed GD, antithyroid drugs for less than 3 months. Researchers made the TCR library from RNA that was extracted from PBMCs. Building the TCR beta libraries relied on iRepertoire HTBI primers, and CDR3 regions underwent Arm-PCR. In TCRdb, the multiplex PCR reads were re-called with MiXCR into one record per CDR3 protein. Of 350,000 to 450,000 distinct CDR3 sequences listed, around 16% are singletons. This CDR3 spans 15 amino acids. Between the trimmed V and J ends, which lost 6 bases and 7 bases, there was a span of 18 bases. This sample was shared with a second study, whose subject was T cells in Graves' hyperthyroidism and ophthalmopathy. This second study says: A first-round RT-PCR of the TCR CDR3 used the HTBI primer set.

V gene TRBV12-3 or TRBV12-4 combines with J gene TRBJ2-2; TRBD2 is a possible D gene (7 bases). The source of this sequence is a woman between 40 and 50 years old with Graves disease. The sequencing here drew on peripheral blood mononuclear cells (PBMCs), taken at new diagnosis, from a patient treated with antithyroid drugs. For the CDR3, the DNA is TGTGCCAGCAGCCCTAGGGGGGGGAGGGTCGGGGAGCTGTTTTTT. It codes for CASSPRGGRVGELFF.